One sample yielded the 10 T cell receptor beta chains listed below, sequenced in a study of CD8 T cells in Susac syndrome. Random hexamers served to reverse transcribe roughly 0.45 to 1 ug RNA. One entry per CDR3 protein results from TCRdb running MiXCR on the immunoSEQ multiplex PCR reads. The sample has 84,000 or so distinct CDR3 sequences, about 96% seen once. The specimen was CD8+ T cells from PBMCs. The receptors come from a human donor with Susac syndrome.

This sequence joins TRBV5-1 and TRBJ1-1; no clear D. In germline, CDR1 is SGHRS, CDR2 YFSETQ. Trimming took off 1 base at V and 1 base at J, with 14 bases between the two ends. The CDR3 loop spans 16 amino acids. The CDR3 DNA reads TGCGCCAGCAGCTTGCAGTCGTCGGGGTCGAACACTGAAGCTTTCTTT. Its protein is CASSLQSSGSNTEAFF.

The chain joins TRBV7-3 to TRBJ2-3; 9 bases match TRBD1. CDR1 is SGHTA, CDR2 FQGTGA, per germline. CDR3 length equals 16 residues. V lost 4 bases to trimming and J lost 5 bases; unmatched junction nucleotides: 10. CDR3 DNA sequence: TGTGCCAGCAGCTGGGGGGACAGGGAATTCGGAGATACGCAGTATTTT. This gives the protein CASSWGDREFGDTQYF. The full variable domain, with the rest looked up from reference TRBV7-3 and TRBJ2-3, is GAGVSQTPSNKVTEKGKYVELRCDPISGHTALYWYRQSLGQGPEFLIYFQGTGAADDSGLPNDRFFAVRPEGSVSTLKIQRTERGDSAVYLCASSWGDREFGDTQYFGPGTRLTVL.

The rearrangement uses TRBV27 and TRBJ1-2, with D possibly matching TRBD1 (5 bases). Germline-derived CDR1 and CDR2 are MNHEY and SMNVEV (reference sequence). There are 13 residues in the CDR3. Trimming took off 5 bases at V and 8 bases at J, with 15 bases between the two ends. CDR3 loop: CASSVGVRLGYTF. In nucleotides, the CDR3 is TGTGCCAGCAGTGTGGGGGTTAGATTGGGCTACACCTTC.

The chain recombines TRBV30 with TRBJ2-2; D is undetermined. The CDR3 consists of 11 residues. The germline V gene encodes CDR1 GTSNPN and CDR2 SVGIG (reference sequence). The V and J ends lost 2 bases and 7 bases respectively, with 5 bases between them. CDR3 DNA sequence: TGTGCCTGGAGTTGGGACGGGGAGCTGTTTTTT. It translates to CAWSWDGELFF.

This chain uses TRBV4-1 with TRBJ1-2, with unresolved D. CDR1 MGHRA and CDR2 YSYEKL come from the germline V gene. The V and J ends lost 0 bases and 5 bases respectively, with 4 bases between them. This CDR3 spans 12 amino acids. CDR3 region: CASSQDPYGYTF. The CDR3 coding sequence is TGCGCCAGCAGCCAAGACCCTTATGGCTACACCTTC.

The chain employs TRBV29-1 and TRBJ2-1; possibly TRBD2 for D (6 bases). CDR1 SQVTM and CDR2 ANQGSEA come from the germline V gene. V shed 4 bases and J shed 6 bases, with 19 bases lying between them. The CDR3 is 15 residues long. CDR3 amino acids: CSVVPHGGSVNEQFF. The CDR3 nucleotides read TGCAGCGTTGTACCCCACGGGGGTTCGGTCAATGAGCAGTTCTTC.

The genes are TRBV19 and TRBJ1-2; no clear D gene. The V gene's germline CDR1 is LNHDA and CDR2 SQIVND (reference sequence). Trimming left V 7 bases short and J 6 bases short, with 12 bases between. CDR3 length: 12 amino acids. This CDR3 is CASKVGLNGYTF. CDR3 in DNA: TGTGCCAGTAAGGTCGGGCTTAATGGCTACACCTTC. Based on the CDR3 plus reference TRBV19 and TRBJ1-2, the full variable domain is DGGITQSPKYLFRKEGQNVTLSCEQNLNHDAMYWYRQDPGQGLRLIYYSQIVNDFQKGDIAEGYSVSREKKESFPLTVTSAQKNPTAFYLCASKVGLNGYTFGSGTRLTVV.

This chain connects TRBV5-4 to TRBJ2-6; no definite D call. Looked up from germline, CDR1 is SGHNT and CDR2 is YYREEE (reference sequence). V lost 7 bases and J 0 bases, leaving 14 bases between the germline ends. The CDR3 length is 16 residues. The CDR3 nucleotides read TGTGCCAGCCAGGCCGCTGGCTTCTCTGGGGCCAACGTCCTGACTTTC. Translating gives CASQAAGFSGANVLTF.

This clonotype has just a few counts. The chain joins TRBV19 to TRBJ2-3; no clear D gene. Germline-derived CDR1 and CDR2 are LNHDA and SQIVND (reference sequence). V was pared by 6 bases and J by 1 base, with 11 bases between. This CDR3 is 14 amino acids long. The CDR3 spells CASSLVGGTDTQYF. CDR3 nucleotide sequence: TGTGCCAGTAGCCTGGTTGGCGGCACAGATACGCAGTATTTT.

The chain links TRBV30 to TRBJ1-2; D ambiguous. CDR1 and CDR2 (germline): GTSNPN, SVGIG (reference sequence). The CDR3 runs to 17 residues. The ends were cut back, 0 bases at V and 0 bases at J, with 17 bases in the middle. The CDR3 DNA is TGTGCCTGGAGTGTACCCGAATTCCAGCCCTCTAACTATGGCTACACCTTC. Translating it yields CAWSVPEFQPSNYGYTF.